Following are 27 T cell receptor beta chains from one sample sequenced in a study of cytomegalovirus exposure and HLA in healthy donors. This PCR relied on a set of 60 Vbeta primers and 13 Jbeta primers. The table came from immunoSEQ multiplex PCR; TCRdb's copy has only in-frame clones and leaves some out. The data contain under 200,000 clones, more than 70% of them singletons. The sample taken for sequencing was PBMCs. The receptors originated from a middle-aged man in good health and CMV-seropositive.

This clone has more than one count but fewer than ten. The V call is TRBV5-1, the J call TRBJ1-3; D is uncertain. V gave up 0 bases and J gave up 0 bases, with 4 bases separating them. The germline V gene encodes CDR1 SGHRS and CDR2 YFSETQ. There are 14 residues in the CDR3. CDR3 in DNA: TGCGCCAGCAGCTTGGACTTCTCTGGAAACACCATATATTTT. Translating gives CASSLDFSGNTIYF.

V and J are TRBV6-6 and TRBJ2-1, with D possibly TRBD1 on 6 matching bases. The CDR3 covers 13 residues. Germline V gene sequence: CDR1 MNHNY, CDR2 SVGAGI (reference sequence). Between the trimmed V and J ends, which lost 2 bases and 7 bases, there was a span of 9 bases. This chain's CDR3 is CASSYDTGNEQFF. CDR3 sequence (DNA): TGTGCCAGCAGTTACGATACAGGGAATGAGCAGTTCTTC.

The rearrangement links TRBV5-4 to TRBJ1-2, with D possibly being TRBD1 (5 bases). V lost 1 base and J 4 bases, leaving 5 bases between the germline ends. Germline assignment: CDR1 SGHNT and CDR2 YYREEE (reference sequence). This CDR3 is built from 12 residues. CDR3 protein: CASSLTGYGYTF. CDR3 sequence (DNA): TGTGCCAGCAGCTTGACAGGCTATGGCTACACCTTC.

The chain links TRBV6-1 to TRBJ1-1; the D is unclear. This CDR3 has 12 amino acids. Germline loops: CDR1 MNHNS, CDR2 SASEGT. The germline V and J ends were trimmed by 4 bases and 5 bases, with 8 bases remaining between them. This chain's CDR3 is CASSAGWTEAFF. The CDR3 region has the DNA TGTGCCAGCAGTGCGGGGTGGACTGAAGCTTTCTTT.

The J gene is TRBJ2-5, the V gene TRBV6-1; D uncertain. Trimming removed 5 bases from V and 11 bases from J, with 15 bases in between. The germline V gene encodes CDR1 MNHNS and CDR2 SASEGT. The CDR3 runs to 12 residues. The CDR3 DNA reads as TGTGCCAGCAGTTTATCAACCTCCCAGCAGTACTTC. This encodes CASSLSTSQQYF.

The chain has TRBV4-1 and TRBJ2-3, with TRBD1 matching over 9 bases. Trimming removed 4 bases from V and 5 bases from J; junction bases left unmatched: 10. The CDR3 is 16 residues long. Germline loops: CDR1 MGHRA, CDR2 YSYEKL. CDR3 bases: TGCGCCAGCAGCCTGGGGGGGACAGGGTCAAAAGATACGCAGTATTTT. It codes for CASSLGGTGSKDTQYF.

The chain has TRBV7-9 and TRBJ1-5; D not certain. CDR1 is SEHNR, CDR2 FQNEAQ, per germline (reference sequence). V was clipped by 1 base and J by 5 bases, with 6 bases between them. The CDR3 is made up of 13 amino acids. The CDR3, as DNA: TGTGCCAGCAGCTTAGGGGAGTATCAGCCCCAGCATTTT. This gives the protein CASSLGEYQPQHF. Filled out from reference TRBV7-9 and TRBJ1-5, the complete variable domain reads DTGVSQNPRHKITKRGQNVTFRCDPISEHNRLYWYRQTLGQGPEFLTYFQNEAQLEKSRLLSDRFSAERPKGSFSTLEIQRTEQGDSAMYLCASSLGEYQPQHFGDGTRLSIL.

The gene calls are TRBV5-6 and TRBJ1-2; the D is unclear. This CDR3 is built from 13 residues. The germline V gene has CDR1 SGHDT and CDR2 YYEEEE. V lost 4 bases and J lost 5, with 12 bases in between. The DNA of the CDR3 is TGTGCCAGCAGCCCGGGGAGGAGTTATGGCTACACCTTC. This encodes CASSPGRSYGYTF.

This clone was counted only a few times. This chain uses TRBV1 with TRBJ2-7; TRBD2 was called by the table and not checked on the DNA. TRBV1 is a documented pseudogene. This CDR3 is built from 19 residues. The DNA of the CDR3 is TGCACCAGCAGCCAAGAAGGAGCTAGCGGTGGGTTGTGGCACTACGAGCAGTACTTC. It encodes CTSSQEGASGGLWHYEQYF.

The V call is TRBV28, the J call TRBJ1-2; 7 nucleotides line up with TRBD1. CDR3 length: 14 residues. The ends lost 3 bases at V and 4 bases at J; junction bases unmatched: 5. Per germline, CDR1 MDHEN and CDR2 SYDVKM. CDR3 bases: TGTGCCAGCAGTTTCGGGGACAGCCGCTATGGCTACACCTTC. Residues: CASSFGDSRYGYTF.

The rearrangement joins TRBV27 to TRBJ2-2; a weak D match, TRBD2 (7 bases). Germline CDR1 MNHEY, CDR2 SMNVEV (reference sequence). The CDR3 consists of 15 residues. V gave up 3 bases and J gave up 4 bases, with 12 bases separating them. CDR3 amino acids: CASSFEGGFTGELFF. CDR3 nucleotide sequence: TGTGCCAGCAGTTTCGAGGGGGGGTTCACCGGGGAGCTGTTTTTT.

This clone showed up just once. The chain recombines TRBV5-1 with TRBJ2-1, with 16 nucleotides matching TRBD2. The V and J ends lost 4 bases and 7 bases, in that order; junction bases with no gene match: 8. The germline CDR1 and CDR2 sequences are SGHRS and YFSETQ. The CDR3 extends over 17 amino acids. This CDR3 is CASSPPGLAGGSNEQFF. CDR3 DNA: TGCGCCAGCAGCCCTCCGGGACTAGCGGGAGGGTCGAATGAGCAGTTCTTC.

This chain uses TRBV4-1 with TRBJ2-3; tentatively, D is TRBD2 (5 bases). Germline V gene sequence: CDR1 MGHRA, CDR2 YSYEKL. The CDR3 extends over 14 amino acids. The V and J ends lost 1 base and 1 base respectively, with 6 bases between them. The DNA of the CDR3 is TGCGCCAGCAGCCAAGCGGAGGGCACAGATACGCAGTATTTT. Translated: CASSQAEGTDTQYF.

V gene TRBV21-1 combines with J gene TRBJ1-5. TRBV21-1 is recorded as a pseudogene. This CDR3 has 13 residues. For the CDR3, the DNA is TGTGCCAGCAGCAAATTGACCCGGGGGGCCCAGCATTTT. Protein product: CASSKLTRGAQHF.

CDR3 loop: CASSLLSGRAMYEQFF. The DNA of the CDR3 is TGTGCCAGTAGTCTCCTTAGCGGGAGGGCAATGTATGAGCAGTTCTTC. V and J are TRBV19 and TRBJ2-1; TRBD2 matches 11 bases. Germline CDR1 is LNHDA and CDR2 is SQIVND (reference sequence). The CDR3 is 16 residues long. V lost 5 bases to trimming and J lost 8 bases; unmatched junction nucleotides: 11.

The V call is TRBV30, the J call TRBJ1-1; 8 positions match TRBD1. This CDR3 has 15 residues. Germline values: CDR1 GTSNPN, CDR2 SVGIG (reference sequence). With V trimmed by 2 bases and J by 6 bases, 11 bases remained unmatched. This CDR3 reads CAWSPTGTGRAEAFF. In nucleotides, the CDR3 is TGTGCCTGGAGTCCTACTGGGACAGGCAGGGCTGAAGCTTTCTTT.

This chain connects TRBV7-2 to TRBJ2-5; D not certain. The DNA end favors TRBJ2-7, so the J call may be wrong. The CDR3 contains 15 residues. The V gene's germline CDR1 is SGHTA and CDR2 FQGNSA. The CDR3 is CASTSGTSWNYEQYF. The CDR3 bases are TGTGCCAGCACCTCCGGCACTTCATGGAACTACGAGCAGTACTTC.

This chain uses TRBV4-2 with TRBJ2-3, with D perhaps matching TRBD2 (8 bases). Germline CDR1 is LGHNA and CDR2 is YNFKEQ. The CDR3 has 17 residues. Trimming cost V 2 bases and J 1 base, with 16 bases left between them. The CDR3 DNA reads as TGTGCCAGCAGCCAACAGGGGGGGCGGGGGGGCACAGATACGCAGTATTTT. Translating it yields CASSQQGGRGGTDTQYF.

The V call is TRBV28, the J call TRBJ2-7, with D perhaps TRBD2 (6 bases). This CDR3 contains 13 residues. CDR1 and CDR2 (germline): MDHEN, SYDVKM. The V end was cut by 5 bases, the J end by 3 bases, with 11 bases between. The CDR3 coding sequence is TGTGCCAGCAGTACGGGACTCAACTACGAGCAGTACTTC. Protein product: CASSTGLNYEQYF.

This clone appeared a few times. CDR3 in amino acids: CASSDETGSRAFF. Written as DNA, the CDR3 is TGTGCCAGCAGTGATGAGACAGGGTCGCGCGCTTTCTTT. The chain carries TRBV6-1 and TRBJ1-1, with TRBD1 matching over 7 bases. With V trimmed by 3 bases and J by 11 bases, 9 bases remained unmatched. Germline V CDR1 and CDR2: MNHNS, SASEGT. The CDR3 loop spans 13 amino acids.

This CDR3 reads CASTLIRGTGPDGYTF. The CDR3 bases are TGTGCCAGCACCCTAATAAGAGGGACAGGCCCGGATGGCTACACCTTC. The chain has TRBV7-2 and TRBJ1-2, with 8 positions matching TRBD1. The ends lost 7 bases at V and 6 bases at J; junction bases unmatched: 16. The CDR3 contains 16 residues. CDR1 and CDR2 from the germline V gene are SGHTA and FQGNSA.

The chain has TRBV25-1 and TRBJ1-5; a weak D match, TRBD1 (5 bases). There are 14 residues in the CDR3. Per germline, CDR1 MGHDK and CDR2 SYGVNS. V lost 1 base and J lost 6, with 10 bases in between. CDR3 protein: CASSEWGEGQPQHF. The CDR3 nucleotides read TGTGCCAGCAGTGAATGGGGGGAGGGTCAGCCCCAGCATTTT.

The J gene is TRBJ1-2, the V gene TRBV14, with TRBD1 matching 7 bases. V shed 1 base, J shed 0 bases, and the junction held 5 bases outside the gene matches. This CDR3 has 16 residues. Germline V lookup: CDR1 SGHDN, CDR2 FVKESK. CDR3 in DNA: TGTGCCAGCAGCCAAGCTAGGGGGCGGACTAACTATGGCTACACCTTC. It encodes CASSQARGRTNYGYTF. Filled out from reference TRBV14 and TRBJ1-2, the complete variable domain reads EAGVTQFPSHSVIEKGQTVTLRCDPISGHDNLYWYRRVMGKEIKFLLHFVKESKQDESGMPNNRFLAERTGGTYSTLKVQPAELEDSGVYFCASSQARGRTNYGYTFGSGTRLTVV.

V and J are TRBV21-1 and TRBJ2-3; TRBD2, the D gene given by the table, was not confirmed from the DNA. TRBV21-1 is flagged as a pseudogene. There are 20 residues in the CDR3. For the CDR3, the DNA is TGTGCCAGCAGCAAAGCCCCCGCGTGGATAGCGGGAGCGAACACAGATACGCAGTATTTT. This codes for CASSKAPAWIAGANTDTQYF.

This clone occurred once. The rearrangement joins TRBV7-6 to TRBJ2-7; 9 positions agree with TRBD2. The CDR3 runs to 16 residues. J lost 5 bases, V lost 5 bases, and 13 bases had no gene match. Germline-derived CDR1 and CDR2 are SGHVS and FNYEAQ. Written as DNA, the CDR3 is TGTGCCAGCAGCAAGGACCCCAGTCTAGCGGGAAACGAGCAGTACTTC. Translation: CASSKDPSLAGNEQYF.

The chain employs TRBV11-1 and TRBJ1-5; TRBD1 matches 9 bases. J lost 2 bases, V lost 9 bases, and 5 bases had no gene match. CDR3 size: 14 residues. Looked up from germline, CDR1 is SGHAT and CDR2 is FQDESV (reference sequence). The CDR3 here is CASGTGFRNQPQHF. The CDR3 DNA follows: TGTGCCAGTGGGACAGGGTTTCGCAATCAGCCCCAGCATTTT. Combining the CDR3 with reference TRBV11-1 and TRBJ1-5 gives the whole variable domain EAEVAQSPRYKITEKSQAVAFWCDPISGHATLYWYRQILGQGPELLVQFQDESVVDDSQLPKDRFSAERLKGVDSTLKIQPAELGDSAMYLCASGTGFRNQPQHFGDGTRLSIL.

This clone turned up a few times. The chain has TRBV5-4 and TRBJ2-5; TRBD1 agrees at 10 bases. The CDR3 runs 16 residues. After removal of 0 bases from V and 4 bases from J, the junction contained 6 bases not matched to a gene. Germline V lookup: CDR1 SGHNT, CDR2 YYREEE (reference sequence). The CDR3 region is CASSLGSGTGVETQYF. The CDR3 region has the DNA TGTGCCAGCAGCTTGGGGTCTGGGACAGGGGTAGAGACCCAGTACTTC.